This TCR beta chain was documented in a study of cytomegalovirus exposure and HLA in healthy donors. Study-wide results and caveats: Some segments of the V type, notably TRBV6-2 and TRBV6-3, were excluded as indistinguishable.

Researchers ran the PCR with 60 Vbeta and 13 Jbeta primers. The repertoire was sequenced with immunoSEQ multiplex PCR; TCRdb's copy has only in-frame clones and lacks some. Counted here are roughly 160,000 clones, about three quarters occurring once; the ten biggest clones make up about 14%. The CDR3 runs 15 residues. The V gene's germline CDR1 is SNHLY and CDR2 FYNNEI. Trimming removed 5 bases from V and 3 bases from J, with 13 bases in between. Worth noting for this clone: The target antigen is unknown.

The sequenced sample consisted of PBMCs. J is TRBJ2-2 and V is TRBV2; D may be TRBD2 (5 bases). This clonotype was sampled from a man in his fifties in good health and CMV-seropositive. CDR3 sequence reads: CASSLLLGYTGELFF. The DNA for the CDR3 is TGTGCCAGCAGTTTATTACTAGGCTACACCGGGGAGCTGTTTTTT.